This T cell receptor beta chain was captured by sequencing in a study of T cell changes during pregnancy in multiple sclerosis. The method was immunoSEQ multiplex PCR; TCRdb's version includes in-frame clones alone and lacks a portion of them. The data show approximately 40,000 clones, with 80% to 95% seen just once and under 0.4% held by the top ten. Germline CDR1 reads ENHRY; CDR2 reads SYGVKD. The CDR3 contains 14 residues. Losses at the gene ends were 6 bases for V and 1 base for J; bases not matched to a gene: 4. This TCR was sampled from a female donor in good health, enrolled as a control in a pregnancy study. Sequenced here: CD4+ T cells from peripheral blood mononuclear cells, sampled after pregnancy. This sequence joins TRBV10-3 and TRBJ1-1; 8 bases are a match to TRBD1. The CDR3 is CAISQQGANTEAFF. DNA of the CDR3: TGTGCCATCAGCCAGCAGGGGGCGAACACTGAAGCTTTCTTT.